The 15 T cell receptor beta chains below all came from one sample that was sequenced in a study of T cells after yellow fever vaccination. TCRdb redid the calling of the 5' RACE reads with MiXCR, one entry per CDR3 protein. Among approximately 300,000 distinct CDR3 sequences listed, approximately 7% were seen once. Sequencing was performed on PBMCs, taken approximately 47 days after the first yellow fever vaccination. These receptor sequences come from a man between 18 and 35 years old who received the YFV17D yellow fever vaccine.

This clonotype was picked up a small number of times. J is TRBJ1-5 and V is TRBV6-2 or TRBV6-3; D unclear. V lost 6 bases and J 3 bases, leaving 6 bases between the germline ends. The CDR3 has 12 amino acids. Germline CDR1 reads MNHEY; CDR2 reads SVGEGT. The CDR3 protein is CASRGNNQPQHF. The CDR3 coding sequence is TGTGCCAGCAGGGGCAACAATCAGCCCCAGCATTTT.

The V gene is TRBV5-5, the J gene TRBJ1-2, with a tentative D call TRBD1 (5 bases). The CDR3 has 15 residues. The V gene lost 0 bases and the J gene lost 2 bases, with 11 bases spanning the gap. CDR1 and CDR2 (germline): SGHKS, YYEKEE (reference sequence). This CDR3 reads CASSLARALNYGYTF. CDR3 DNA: TGTGCCAGCAGCTTGGCCAGGGCGCTGAACTATGGCTACACCTTC.

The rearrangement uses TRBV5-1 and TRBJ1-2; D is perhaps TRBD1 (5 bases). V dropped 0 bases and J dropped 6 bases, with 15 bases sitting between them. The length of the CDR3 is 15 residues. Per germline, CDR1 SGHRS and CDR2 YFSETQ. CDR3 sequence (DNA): TGCGCCAGCAGCTTGGATTTGACAGATCAGGATGGCTACACCTTC. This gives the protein CASSLDLTDQDGYTF.

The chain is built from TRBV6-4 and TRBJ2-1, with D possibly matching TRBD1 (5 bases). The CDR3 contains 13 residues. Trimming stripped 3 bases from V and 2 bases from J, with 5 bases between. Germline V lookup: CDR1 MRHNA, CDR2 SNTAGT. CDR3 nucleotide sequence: TGTGCCAGCAGTGAGGACACCTACAATGAGCAGTTCTTC. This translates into CASSEDTYNEQFF.

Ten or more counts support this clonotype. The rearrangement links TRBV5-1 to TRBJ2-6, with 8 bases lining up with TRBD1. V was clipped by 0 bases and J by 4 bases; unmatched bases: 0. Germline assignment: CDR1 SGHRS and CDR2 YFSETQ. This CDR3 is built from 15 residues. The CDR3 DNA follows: TGCGCCAGCAGCTTGGACAGGGGGGGGGCCAACGTCCTGACTTTC. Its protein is CASSLDRGGANVLTF. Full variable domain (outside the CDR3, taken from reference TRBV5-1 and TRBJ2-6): KAGVTQTPRYLIKTRGQQVTLSCSPISGHRSVSWYQQTPGQGLQFLFEYFSETQRNKGNFPGRFSGRQFSNSRSEMNVSTLELGDSALYLCASSLDRGGANVLTFGAGSRLTVL.

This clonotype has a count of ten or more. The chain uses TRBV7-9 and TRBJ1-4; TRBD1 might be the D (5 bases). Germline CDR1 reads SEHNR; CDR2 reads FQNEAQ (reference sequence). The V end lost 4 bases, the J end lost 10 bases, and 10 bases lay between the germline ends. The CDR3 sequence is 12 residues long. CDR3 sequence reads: CASSYSGGKLFF. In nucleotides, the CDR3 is TGTGCCAGCAGCTACTCGGGGGGAAAACTGTTTTTT.

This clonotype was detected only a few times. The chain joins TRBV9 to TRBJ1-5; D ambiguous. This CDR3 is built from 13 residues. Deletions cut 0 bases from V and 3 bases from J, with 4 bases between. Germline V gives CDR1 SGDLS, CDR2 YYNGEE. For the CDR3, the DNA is TGTGCCAGCAGCGTAGGTCACAATCAGCCCCAGCATTTT. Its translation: CASSVGHNQPQHF.

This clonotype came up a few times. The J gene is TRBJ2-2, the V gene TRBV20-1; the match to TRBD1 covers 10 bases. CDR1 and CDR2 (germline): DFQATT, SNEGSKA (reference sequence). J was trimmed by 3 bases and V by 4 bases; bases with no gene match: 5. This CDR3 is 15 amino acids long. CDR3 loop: CSATTGTGDTGELFF. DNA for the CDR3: TGCAGTGCTACAACCGGGACAGGGGACACCGGGGAGCTGTTTTTT.

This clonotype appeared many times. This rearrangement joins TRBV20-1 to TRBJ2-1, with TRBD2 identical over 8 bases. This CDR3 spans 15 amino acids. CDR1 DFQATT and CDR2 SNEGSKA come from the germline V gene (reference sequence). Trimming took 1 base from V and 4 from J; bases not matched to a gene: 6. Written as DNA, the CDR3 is TGCAGTGCTAGAGTGCAAGCGGGGGAGTACAATGAGCAGTTCTTC. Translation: CSARVQAGEYNEQFF.

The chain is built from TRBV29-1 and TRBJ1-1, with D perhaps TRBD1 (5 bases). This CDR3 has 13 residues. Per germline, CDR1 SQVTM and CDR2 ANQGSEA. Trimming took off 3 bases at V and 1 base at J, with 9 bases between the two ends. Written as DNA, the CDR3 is TGCAGCGTTGATCACGGGACGAACACTGAAGCTTTCTTT. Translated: CSVDHGTNTEAFF.

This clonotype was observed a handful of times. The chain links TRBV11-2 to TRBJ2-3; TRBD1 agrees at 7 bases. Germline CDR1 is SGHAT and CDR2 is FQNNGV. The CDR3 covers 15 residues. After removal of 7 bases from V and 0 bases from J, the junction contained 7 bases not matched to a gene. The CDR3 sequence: CASTATGYSTDTQYF. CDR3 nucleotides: TGTGCCAGCACCGCGACAGGGTATAGCACAGATACGCAGTATTTT.

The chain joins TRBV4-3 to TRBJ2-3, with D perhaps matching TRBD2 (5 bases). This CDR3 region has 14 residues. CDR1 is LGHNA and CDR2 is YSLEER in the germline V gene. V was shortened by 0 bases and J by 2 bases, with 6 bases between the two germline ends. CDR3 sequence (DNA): TGCGCCAGCAGCCAAGATCGGGACACAGATACGCAGTATTTT. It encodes CASSQDRDTDTQYF.

The CDR3: CSARPGGRGQSPLHF. CDR3 sequence (DNA): TGCAGTGCCCGTCCGGGTGGCAGGGGGCAATCACCCCTCCACTTT. The V call is TRBV20-1, the J call TRBJ1-6, with 8 bases identical to TRBD1. Germline assignment: CDR1 DFQATT and CDR2 SNEGSKA (reference sequence). This CDR3 region has 15 residues. V lost 6 bases and J lost 10; bases outside the gene matches: 14.

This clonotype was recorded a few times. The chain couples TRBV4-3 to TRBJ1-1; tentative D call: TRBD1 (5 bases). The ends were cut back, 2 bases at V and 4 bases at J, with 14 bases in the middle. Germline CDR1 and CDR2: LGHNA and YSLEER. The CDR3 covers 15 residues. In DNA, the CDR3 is TGCGCCAGCAGCCAAAAGGGGTGGGGGGTCACTGAAGCTTTCTTT. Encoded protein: CASSQKGWGVTEAFF.

In DNA form, the CDR3 reads TGTGCCAGCAGCCAAGGGGCTCAGCCCCAGCATTTT. Its translation is CASSQGAQPQHF. The genes are TRBV3-1 and TRBJ1-5; D is uncertain. The germline V gene has CDR1 LGHDT and CDR2 YNNKEL (reference sequence). This CDR3 region has 12 residues. With 1 base removed from V and 6 bases from J, the gap between germline ends came to 4 bases.